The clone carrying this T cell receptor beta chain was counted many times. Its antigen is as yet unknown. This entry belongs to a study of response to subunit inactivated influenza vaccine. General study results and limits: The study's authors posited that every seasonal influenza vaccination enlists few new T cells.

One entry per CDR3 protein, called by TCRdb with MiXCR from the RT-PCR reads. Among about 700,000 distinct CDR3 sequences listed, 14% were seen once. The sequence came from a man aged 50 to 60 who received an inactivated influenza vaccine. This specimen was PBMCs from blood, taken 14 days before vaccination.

The CDR3 DNA reads as TGTGCCAGTAGTTTGGGACTGCTATTGTCTGGGGCCAACGTCCTGACTTTC. Amino acids: CASSLGLLLSGANVLTF. The chain couples TRBV19 to TRBJ2-6; D is possibly TRBD2 (6 bases). Trimming stripped 5 bases from V and 1 base from J, with 15 bases between. The germline gives CDR1 LNHDA, CDR2 SQIVND (reference sequence). The CDR3 is 17 residues long. The whole variable domain, filled in from reference TRBV19 and TRBJ2-6, reads DGGITQSPKYLFRKEGQNVTLSCEQNLNHDAMYWYRQDPGQGLRLIYYSQIVNDFQKGDIAEGYSVSREKKESFPLTVTSAQKNPTAFYLCASSLGLLLSGANVLTFGAGSRLTVL.